This T cell receptor beta chain was sequenced in a study of Graves' ophthalmopathy and Graves' hyperthyroidism. Whole-study results and caveats: Forecasting of ophthalmopathy progression by the model achieved less than 71% sensitivity and more than 72% specificity.

From germline, CDR1 is SGHAT and CDR2 FQNNGV. Between the trimmed V and J ends, which lost 1 base and 9 bases, there was a span of 12 bases. The CDR3 consists of 13 residues. Other autoimmune diseases, uncontrolled infections, pregnancy or lactation led to the exclusion of patients. This clonotype was picked up many times. Its antigen is undetermined. TCR beta CDR3 regions were amplified from RNA transcripts. After a first-round RT-PCR with HTBI primers, a second-round multiplex PCR was run. MiXCR was run by TCRdb on the multiplex PCR reads, yielding one entry per CDR3 protein. The sample lists 400,000 to 450,000 distinct CDR3 sequences; about 21% were seen once.

This chain links TRBV11-2 with TRBJ1-1; D is undetermined. The receptor comes from a woman under 30 with stable Graves' hyperthyroidism. Sequenced material: peripheral blood. The CDR3 loop reads CASSLAVVNQAFF. The DNA of the CDR3 is TGTGCCAGCAGCTTAGCAGTCGTCAATCAAGCTTTCTTT. Using reference TRBV11-2 and TRBJ1-1 for the parts outside the CDR3, the full variable domain is EAGVAQSPRYKIIEKRQSVAFWCNPISGHATLYWYQQILGQGPKLLIQFQNNGVVDDSQLPKDRFSAERLKGVDSTLKIQPAKLEDSAVYLCASSLAVVNQAFFGQGTRLTVV.